The clone carrying this TCR beta chain showed up just a few times. Its target is not known. The sample belongs to a study of identical twins. Notes on the study in general: Cord blood beta clonotypes that were abundant carried fewer insertions, and memory repertoires showed no such trend. Diverse VJ usage suggested most zero-insertion clonotypes were not invariant T cells. The study drew conclusions from cross-sectional statistical analysis, not from following the same donors.

A universal primer site was added by template switching, and unique molecular identifiers were carried by the cDNA. TCRdb fed the 5' RACE reads into MiXCR, producing one record per CDR3 protein. The sample includes more than 350,000 distinct CDR3 sequences, around 9% seen only once; the top ten take more than 8%. Sequenced material: naive T cells sorted from blood. The source of this sequence is a woman in her forties or fifties in good health.

The CDR3 DNA reads TGTGCCAGCAGTTACTCGTCGGGGAGGCCTGAAGCTTTCTTT. Residues: CASSYSSGRPEAFF. This chain uses TRBV6-6 with TRBJ1-1; no firm D call. The CDR3 covers 14 residues. The V and J ends lost 0 bases and 6 bases respectively, with 11 bases between them. The germline CDR1 and CDR2 sequences are MNHNY and SVGAGI (reference sequence).